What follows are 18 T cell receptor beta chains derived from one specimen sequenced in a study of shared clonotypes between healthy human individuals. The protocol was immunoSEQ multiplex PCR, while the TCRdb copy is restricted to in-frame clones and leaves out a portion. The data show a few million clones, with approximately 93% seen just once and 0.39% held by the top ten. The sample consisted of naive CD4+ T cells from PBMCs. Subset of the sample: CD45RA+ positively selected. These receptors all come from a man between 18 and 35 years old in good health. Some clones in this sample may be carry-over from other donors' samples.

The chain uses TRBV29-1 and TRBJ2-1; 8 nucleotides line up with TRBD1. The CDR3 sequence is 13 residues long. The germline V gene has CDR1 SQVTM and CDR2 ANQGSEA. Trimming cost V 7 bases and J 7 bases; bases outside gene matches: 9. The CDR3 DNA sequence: TGCAGCGCCCCAAAGACAGGGGTGAATGAGCAGTTCTTC. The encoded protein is CSAPKTGVNEQFF.

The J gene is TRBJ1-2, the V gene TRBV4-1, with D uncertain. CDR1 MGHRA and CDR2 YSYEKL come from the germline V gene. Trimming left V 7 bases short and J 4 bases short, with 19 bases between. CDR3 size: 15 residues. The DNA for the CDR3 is TGCGCCAGCACCGCTGGACGGAACGGAATCTATGGCTACACCTTC. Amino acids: CASTAGRNGIYGYTF.

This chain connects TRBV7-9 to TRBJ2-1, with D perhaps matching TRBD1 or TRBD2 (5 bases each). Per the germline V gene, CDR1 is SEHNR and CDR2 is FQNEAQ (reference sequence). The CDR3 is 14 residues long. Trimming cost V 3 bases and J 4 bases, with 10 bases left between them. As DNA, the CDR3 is TGTGCCAGCAGCTTTATTGGGGGTTACAATGAGCAGTTCTTC. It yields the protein CASSFIGGYNEQFF.

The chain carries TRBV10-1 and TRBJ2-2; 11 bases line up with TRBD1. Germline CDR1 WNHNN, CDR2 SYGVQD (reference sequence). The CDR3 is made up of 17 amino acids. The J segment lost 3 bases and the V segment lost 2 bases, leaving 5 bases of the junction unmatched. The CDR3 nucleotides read TGCGCCAGCAGTGAGCTCGGGACAGGGGGGGACACCGGGGAGCTGTTTTTT. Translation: CASSELGTGGDTGELFF.

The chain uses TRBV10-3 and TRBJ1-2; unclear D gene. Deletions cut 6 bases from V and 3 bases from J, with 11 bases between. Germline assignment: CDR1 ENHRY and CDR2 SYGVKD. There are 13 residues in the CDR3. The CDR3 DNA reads TGTGCCATCAGCTCCGGCAATCACTATGGCTACACCTTC. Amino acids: CAISSGNHYGYTF.

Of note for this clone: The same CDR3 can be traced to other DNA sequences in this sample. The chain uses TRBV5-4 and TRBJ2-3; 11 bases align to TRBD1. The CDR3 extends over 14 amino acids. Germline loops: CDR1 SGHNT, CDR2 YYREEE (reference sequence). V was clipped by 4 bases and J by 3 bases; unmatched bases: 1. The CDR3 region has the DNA TGTGCCAGCAGCCGGGACAGGGGGACAGATACGCAGTATTTT. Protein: CASSRDRGTDTQYF.

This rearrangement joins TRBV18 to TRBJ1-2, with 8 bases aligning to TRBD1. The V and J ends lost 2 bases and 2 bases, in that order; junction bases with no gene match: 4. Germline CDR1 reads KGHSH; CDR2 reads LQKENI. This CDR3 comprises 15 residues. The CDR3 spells CASSPGTGFNYGYTF. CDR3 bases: TGTGCCAGCTCACCAGGGACAGGATTCAACTATGGCTACACCTTC.

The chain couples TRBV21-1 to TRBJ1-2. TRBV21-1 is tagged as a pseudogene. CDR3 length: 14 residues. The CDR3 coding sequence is TGTGCCAGCACCGCCCGTGATGAGGGGCAAGGCTACACCTTC. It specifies CASTARDEGQGYTF.

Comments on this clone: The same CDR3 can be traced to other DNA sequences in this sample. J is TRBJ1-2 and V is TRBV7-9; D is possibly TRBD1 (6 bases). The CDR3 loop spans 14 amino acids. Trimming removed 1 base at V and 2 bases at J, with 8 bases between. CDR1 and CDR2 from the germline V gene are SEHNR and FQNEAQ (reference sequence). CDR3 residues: CASSLGGQNYGYTF. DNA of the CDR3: TGTGCCAGCAGCTTAGGGGGGCAGAACTATGGCTACACCTTC.

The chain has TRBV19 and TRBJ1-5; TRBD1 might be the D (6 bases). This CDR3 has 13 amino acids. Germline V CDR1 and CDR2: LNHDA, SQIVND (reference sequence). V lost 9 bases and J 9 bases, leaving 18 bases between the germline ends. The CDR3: CASTGNIGSPQHF. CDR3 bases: TGTGCCAGCACAGGGAACATCGGTTCGCCCCAGCATTTT.

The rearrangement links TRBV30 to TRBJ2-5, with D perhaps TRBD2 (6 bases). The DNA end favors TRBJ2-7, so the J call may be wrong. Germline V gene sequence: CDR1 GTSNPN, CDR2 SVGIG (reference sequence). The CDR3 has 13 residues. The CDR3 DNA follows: TGTGCCTGGGCCGGCGGGGCATCTTACGAGCAGTACTTC. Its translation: CAWAGGASYEQYF.

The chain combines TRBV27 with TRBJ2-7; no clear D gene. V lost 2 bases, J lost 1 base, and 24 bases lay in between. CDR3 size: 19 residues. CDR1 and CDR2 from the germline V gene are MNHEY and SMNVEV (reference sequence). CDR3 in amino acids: CASSLGATEWRHPSYEQYF. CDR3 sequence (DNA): TGTGCCAGCAGTTTAGGAGCCACCGAGTGGCGGCACCCTTCCTACGAGCAGTACTTC.

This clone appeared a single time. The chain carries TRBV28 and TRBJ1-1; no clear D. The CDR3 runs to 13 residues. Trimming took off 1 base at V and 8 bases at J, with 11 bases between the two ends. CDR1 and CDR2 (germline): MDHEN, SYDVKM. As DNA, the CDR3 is TGTGCCAGCAGTTTATTAGAGGGTAGGGAAGCTTTCTTT. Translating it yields CASSLLEGREAFF.

The CDR3 coding sequence is TGTGCCAGCAGTTCCCTGCACACTGAAGCTTTCTTT. This translates into CASSSLHTEAFF. This chain connects TRBV28 to TRBJ1-1; D remains ambiguous. This CDR3 has 12 amino acids. Germline CDR1 and CDR2: MDHEN and SYDVKM. V dropped 4 bases and J dropped 3 bases, with 6 bases sitting between them.

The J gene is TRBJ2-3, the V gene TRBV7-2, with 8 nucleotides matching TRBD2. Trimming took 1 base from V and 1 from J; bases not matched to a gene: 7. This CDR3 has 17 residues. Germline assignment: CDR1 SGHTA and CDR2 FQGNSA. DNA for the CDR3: TGTGCCAGCAGCTTAGTGGCGGGAGGATACGGCACAGATACGCAGTATTTT. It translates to CASSLVAGGYGTDTQYF.

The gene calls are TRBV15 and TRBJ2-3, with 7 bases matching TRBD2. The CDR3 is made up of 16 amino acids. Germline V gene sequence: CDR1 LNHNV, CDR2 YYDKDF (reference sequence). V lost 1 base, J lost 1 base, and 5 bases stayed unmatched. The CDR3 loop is CATSRAPSGGTDTQYF. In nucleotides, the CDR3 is TGTGCCACCAGCAGAGCCCCTAGCGGAGGCACAGATACGCAGTATTTT.

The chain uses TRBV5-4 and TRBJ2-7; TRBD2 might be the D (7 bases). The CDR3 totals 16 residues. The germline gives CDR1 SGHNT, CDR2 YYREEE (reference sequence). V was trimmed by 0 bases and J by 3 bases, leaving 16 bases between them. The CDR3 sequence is CASSLAGQRGYYEQYF. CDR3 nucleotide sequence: TGTGCCAGCAGCTTGGCCGGACAGCGGGGATACTACGAGCAGTACTTC.

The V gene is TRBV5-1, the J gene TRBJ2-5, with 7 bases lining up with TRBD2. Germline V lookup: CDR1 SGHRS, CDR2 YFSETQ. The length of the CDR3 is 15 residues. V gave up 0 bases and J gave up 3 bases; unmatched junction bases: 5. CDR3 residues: CASSLAPGTKETQYF. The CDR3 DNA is TGCGCCAGCAGCTTGGCCCCCGGGACTAAAGAGACCCAGTACTTC.